One sample yielded the 21 T cell receptor beta chains listed below, sequenced in a study of blood T cell repertoires in COVID-19. Sequencing was performed with immunoSEQ multiplex PCR; in TCRdb, only in-frame clones are kept and a portion is missing. The table lists around 700,000 clones, just under 90% of them singletons. Sequencing input: peripheral blood. Receptors originate from a woman under 30 with acute or convalescent COVID-19.

This chain joins TRBV4-1 and TRBJ1-1; the D gene is possibly TRBD1 (5 bases). The CDR3 runs 15 residues. CDR1 and CDR2 (germline): MGHRA, YSYEKL. The V end was cut by 0 bases, the J end by 5 bases, with 13 bases between. The CDR3 spells CASSQDLGVWTEAFF. CDR3 nucleotide sequence: TGCGCCAGCAGCCAAGATCTAGGGGTATGGACTGAAGCTTTCTTT.

V usage is TRBV28 and J usage is TRBJ1-4; D remains ambiguous. V was clipped by 5 bases and J by 5 bases, with 15 bases between them. The CDR3 covers 15 residues. The germline V gene has CDR1 MDHEN and CDR2 SYDVKM. For the CDR3, the DNA is TGTGCCAGCAGTGTCGCACACGCCGGGAATGAAAAACTGTTTTTT. The encoded protein is CASSVAHAGNEKLFF.

The rearrangement joins TRBV11-2 to TRBJ2-7; the match to TRBD1 covers 9 bases. The germline V gene has CDR1 SGHAT and CDR2 FQNNGV. CDR3 length: 16 amino acids. V lost 1 base and J lost 6; bases outside the gene matches: 10. The CDR3 sequence: CASSLGGWGTGLEQYF. In DNA, the CDR3 is TGTGCCAGCAGCTTAGGTGGGTGGGGGACAGGGCTCGAGCAGTACTTC.

The rearrangement joins TRBV7-9 to TRBJ1-1, with D unresolved. CDR1 is SEHNR and CDR2 is FQNEAQ in the germline V gene (reference sequence). This CDR3 spans 12 amino acids. Trimming shortened V by 6 bases and J by 1 base, and 6 bases separated the two germline ends. This CDR3 reads CASREQNTEAFF. In nucleotides, the CDR3 is TGTGCCAGCAGAGAACAGAACACTGAAGCTTTCTTT.

CDR3 in DNA: TGCGCCAGCAGTGAAATTGGCAGGGGAGACTATGGCTACACCTTC. It yields the protein CASSEIGRGDYGYTF. The J gene is TRBJ1-2, the V gene TRBV10-2; tentatively, D is TRBD1 (6 bases). The V gene lost 3 bases and the J gene lost 3 bases, with 14 bases spanning the gap. Germline CDR1 and CDR2: WSHSY and SAAADI. This CDR3 comprises 15 residues.

The chain recombines TRBV30 with TRBJ2-5, with a weak D call TRBD1 (6 bases). The germline gives CDR1 GTSNPN, CDR2 SVGIG (reference sequence). With 5 bases removed from V and 2 bases from J, the gap between germline ends came to 12 bases. The CDR3 runs to 13 residues. As DNA, the CDR3 is TGTGCCTGGGCCCTGGGGGCTCAAGAGACCCAGTACTTC. It is translated as CAWALGAQETQYF.

This clone has only a few counts. This chain joins TRBV28 and TRBJ2-7; 7 bases match TRBD1. The V and J ends lost 3 bases and 4 bases, in that order; junction bases with no gene match: 9. Per the germline V gene, CDR1 is MDHEN and CDR2 is SYDVKM. The CDR3 runs to 15 residues. The CDR3 reads CASSFSRGQQYEQYF. In nucleotides, the CDR3 is TGTGCCAGCAGTTTCTCGAGGGGACAGCAATACGAGCAGTACTTC.

The chain combines TRBV13 with TRBJ2-7, with a tentative D call TRBD2 (6 bases). CDR1 is PRHDT and CDR2 is FYEKMQ in the germline V gene (reference sequence). Deletions cut 5 bases from V and 0 bases from J, with 17 bases between. This CDR3 comprises 16 residues. CDR3 nucleotides: TGTGCCAGCAGCAGCCATGGGGGGACCCCCTCCTACGAGCAGTACTTC. Translation gives CASSSHGGTPSYEQYF.

There are a few counts of this clone. This chain joins TRBV25-1 and TRBJ1-2, with D unresolved. The CDR3 covers 16 residues. The germline V gene has CDR1 MGHDK and CDR2 SYGVNS. The germline V and J ends were trimmed by 2 bases and 0 bases, with 13 bases remaining between them. CDR3 nucleotides: TGTGCCAGCAGTGAACCCCGGGGAGCAACTAACTATGGCTACACCTTC. Residues: CASSEPRGATNYGYTF.

This clone showed up just a few times. V usage is TRBV28 and J usage is TRBJ2-7; D ambiguous. V lost 6 bases, J lost 4 bases, and 13 bases lay in between. Germline V gene sequence: CDR1 MDHEN, CDR2 SYDVKM. This CDR3 is built from 13 residues. The CDR3 bases are TGTGCCAGCAGGGAGCAAACTTGGTACGAGCAGTACTTC. It is translated as CASREQTWYEQYF.

This chain connects TRBV12-3 or TRBV12-4 to TRBJ2-5; D not certain. The CDR3 sequence is 12 residues long. Trimming pared 3 bases from V and 6 bases from J, leaving 8 bases between. This CDR3 is CASSLVRKTQYF. The CDR3 DNA follows: TGTGCCAGCAGTTTGGTGAGGAAGACCCAGTACTTC.

V is TRBV18 and J is TRBJ2-7; 9 bases are a match to TRBD1. V lost 5 bases and J lost 5; bases outside the gene matches: 7. Germline CDR1 KGHSH, CDR2 LQKENI. The CDR3 has 14 amino acids. The DNA of the CDR3 is TGTGCCAGCTCATCCGGGACAGGGTATAACGAGCAGTACTTC. Its protein is CASSSGTGYNEQYF.

This clone was recorded once. This chain connects TRBV6-1 to TRBJ2-2; the D gene is possibly TRBD1 (6 bases). Germline-derived CDR1 and CDR2 are MNHNS and SASEGT. V dropped 0 bases and J dropped 6 bases, with 17 bases sitting between them. CDR3 size: 17 residues. The CDR3 DNA reads as TGTGCCAGCAGTGAAGCGCTTCAGGGGAAAAGGGCCGGGGAGCTGTTTTTT. This translates into CASSEALQGKRAGELFF.

The chain couples TRBV6-5 to TRBJ2-1; 10 bases agree with TRBD1. The CDR3 totals 15 residues. J was trimmed by 5 bases and V by 2 bases; bases with no gene match: 3. Germline CDR1 and CDR2: MNHEY and SVGAGI. In DNA form, the CDR3 reads TGTGCCAGCAGTTACCCGGGACAGGGGCACAATGAGCAGTTCTTC. This encodes CASSYPGQGHNEQFF.

This clone was counted once. The chain recombines TRBV14 with TRBJ2-3, with 11 bases fitting TRBD1. The V and J ends lost 1 base and 10 bases, in that order; junction bases with no gene match: 7. CDR3 size: 15 residues. Germline CDR1 and CDR2: SGHDN and FVKESK. This chain's CDR3 is CASSQARTGGSAQYF. The CDR3 nucleotides are TGTGCCAGCAGCCAAGCCAGGACAGGGGGCAGTGCGCAGTATTTT.

This rearrangement joins TRBV15 to TRBJ2-1; D perhaps matches TRBD1 (6 bases). The length of the CDR3 is 16 residues. Germline V gene lookup returns CDR1 LNHNV and CDR2 YYDKDF (reference sequence). With 3 bases removed from V and 5 bases from J, the gap between germline ends came to 17 bases. The CDR3 DNA reads TGTGCCACCAGCAGGACCGCCGGGACACCTGACAATGAGCAGTTCTTC. Protein: CATSRTAGTPDNEQFF. The variable domain in full, completed from reference TRBV15 and TRBJ2-1, reads DAMVIQNPRYQVTQFGKPVTLSCSQTLNHNVMYWYQQKSSQAPKLLFHYYDKDFNNEADTPDNFQSRRPNTSFCFLDIRSPGLGDTAMYLCATSRTAGTPDNEQFFGPGTRLTVL.

The chain has TRBV7-2 and TRBJ2-2; D is undetermined. V gave up 5 bases and J gave up 7 bases, with 2 bases separating them. Germline lookup yields CDR1 SGHTA and CDR2 FQGNSA. The CDR3 extends over 10 amino acids. The CDR3 here is CASSLGELFF. As DNA, the CDR3 is TGTGCCAGCAGCCTCGGGGAGCTGTTTTTT.

The V and J genes are TRBV3-1 (or the pseudogene TRBV3-2) and TRBJ1-5, with D possibly TRBD1 on 5 matching bases. CDR1 LGHDT and CDR2 YNNKEL come from the germline V gene (reference sequence). The CDR3 spans 17 residues. Trimming removed 0 bases from V and 3 bases from J, with 15 bases in between. The chain's CDR3 is CASSQEGVGGFNQPQHF. DNA of the CDR3: TGTGCCAGCAGCCAAGAAGGGGTCGGGGGGTTCAATCAGCCCCAGCATTTT.

V is TRBV4-3 and J is TRBJ2-3; TRBD2 matches at 12 bases. The CDR3 length is 18 residues. The V gene's germline CDR1 is LGHNA and CDR2 YSLEER. Trimming took 0 bases from V and 3 from J; bases not matched to a gene: 7. CDR3 protein: CASSQDLAGLAGTDTQYF. The CDR3 DNA follows: TGCGCCAGCAGCCAAGATCTAGCAGGACTAGCGGGGACAGATACGCAGTATTTT.

The rearrangement joins TRBV5-1 to TRBJ1-1, with D tentatively TRBD1 (5 bases). CDR1 SGHRS and CDR2 YFSETQ come from the germline V gene. Deletions cut 2 bases from V and 3 bases from J, with 14 bases between. The CDR3 sequence is 15 residues long. The CDR3 here is CASSFSLGDYTEAFF. For the CDR3, the DNA is TGCGCCAGCAGCTTCTCCCTTGGGGACTACACTGAAGCTTTCTTT. The full variable domain, in which reference TRBV5-1 and TRBJ1-1 provide the parts outside the CDR3, is KAGVTQTPRYLIKTRGQQVTLSCSPISGHRSVSWYQQTPGQGLQFLFEYFSETQRNKGNFPGRFSGRQFSNSRSEMNVSTLELGDSALYLCASSFSLGDYTEAFFGQGTRLTVV.

The V call is TRBV3-1 (or the pseudogene TRBV3-2), the J call TRBJ1-1; TRBD1 might be the D (5 bases). This CDR3 contains 14 residues. From germline, CDR1 is LGHDT and CDR2 YNNKEL (reference sequence). V was shortened by 3 bases and J by 5 bases, with 13 bases between the two germline ends. The CDR3 sequence is CASSHQGSGTEAFF. CDR3 coding DNA: TGTGCCAGCAGCCACCAGGGTAGTGGGACTGAAGCTTTCTTT.